These 20 T cell receptor beta chains share one sample of origin, sequenced in a study of blood T cell repertoires in COVID-19. Assay: immunoSEQ multiplex PCR; the TCRdb copy retains only in-frame clones and omits some. In the table there are more than 150,000 clones, approximately 80% of which are singletons. Material for sequencing was PBMCs or T cells enriched from blood (not recorded which). The receptors shown here come from a man between 60 and 75 years old who had been exposed to COVID-19.

The rearrangement uses TRBV11-2 and TRBJ1-1; 9 bases agree with TRBD1. V was pared by 4 bases and J by 5 bases, with 8 bases of the junction left unmatched. The CDR3 loop spans 15 amino acids. In germline, CDR1 is SGHAT, CDR2 FQNNGV. CDR3 protein: CASSSIQGARTEAFF. The CDR3 DNA sequence: TGTGCCAGCAGCTCAATACAGGGGGCGAGGACTGAAGCTTTCTTT.

This rearrangement joins TRBV14 to TRBJ2-7; the match to TRBD1 covers 8 bases. Germline V gives CDR1 SGHDN, CDR2 FVKESK. This CDR3 is built from 14 residues. The ends lost 1 base at V and 3 bases at J; junction bases unmatched: 2. CDR3 coding DNA: TGTGCCAGCAGCCAAGCAGGGGGCTTCTACGAGCAGTACTTC. Protein: CASSQAGGFYEQYF.

The V and J genes are TRBV19 and TRBJ2-2; 7 bases align to TRBD1. CDR3 size: 16 residues. Germline values: CDR1 LNHDA, CDR2 SQIVND (reference sequence). J gave up 0 bases and V 7 bases, and 8 bases lay outside the gene matches. The CDR3 is CASIDPGQANTGELFF. The CDR3 DNA is TGTGCCAGTATTGACCCAGGACAGGCGAACACCGGGGAGCTGTTTTTT.

CDR3 loop: CASRAIQSEAFF. CDR3 in DNA: TGTGCCAGCAGGGCTATACAGTCCGAAGCTTTCTTT. The rearrangement links TRBV11-2 to TRBJ1-1; D gene unclear. The germline V gene has CDR1 SGHAT and CDR2 FQNNGV. This CDR3 region has 12 residues. V dropped 6 bases and J dropped 8 bases, with 13 bases sitting between them.

V and J are TRBV14 and TRBJ1-2; 9 bases map to TRBD1. The length of the CDR3 is 18 residues. The germline CDR1 and CDR2 sequences are SGHDN and FVKESK. V trimming: 1 base; J trimming: 4 bases; junction bases outside the gene matches: 13. The chain's CDR3 is CASSQVWGAGQGRYGYTF. As DNA, the CDR3 is TGTGCCAGCAGCCAAGTCTGGGGTGCGGGACAGGGACGCTATGGCTACACCTTC.

This chain connects TRBV6-5 to TRBJ2-1, with 10 bases that match TRBD1. This CDR3 region has 15 residues. Trimming took 6 bases from V and 5 from J; bases not matched to a gene: 7. The germline V gene encodes CDR1 MNHEY and CDR2 SVGAGI. The CDR3 region has the DNA TGTGCCAGCAGACCCGACAGGGGGCGGCACAATGAGCAGTTCTTC. Translation: CASRPDRGRHNEQFF.

This clone was recorded a few times. This chain joins TRBV27 and TRBJ2-6; 7 bases line up with TRBD1. CDR1 and CDR2 from the germline V gene are MNHEY and SMNVEV (reference sequence). The V gene end was trimmed by 6 bases and the J gene end by 2 bases; junction bases not matched to a gene: 7. The CDR3 is made up of 16 amino acids. CDR3 sequence: CASSNDRAPGANVLTF. As DNA, the CDR3 is TGTGCCAGCAGCAACGACAGGGCCCCTGGGGCCAACGTCCTGACTTTC.

V and J are TRBV11-2 and TRBJ1-1; no firm D call. This CDR3 comprises 15 residues. Germline V gene data show CDR1 as SGHAT and CDR2 as FQNNGV. Trimming shortened V by 5 bases and J by 0 bases, and 13 bases separated the two germline ends. In nucleotides, the CDR3 is TGTGCCAGCAGCCCTGGGCTGGGTTTGAACACTGAAGCTTTCTTT. This gives the protein CASSPGLGLNTEAFF.

The V call is TRBV30, the J call TRBJ1-1, with a tentative D call TRBD1 (6 bases). The CDR3 runs 15 residues. Germline CDR1 GTSNPN, CDR2 SVGIG (reference sequence). V dropped 3 bases and J dropped 1 base, with 15 bases sitting between them. CDR3 protein: CAWRGSGHGNTEAFF. The CDR3 nucleotides read TGTGCCTGGAGGGGGTCGGGACATGGGAACACTGAAGCTTTCTTT.

V is TRBV28 and J is TRBJ2-3; perhaps TRBD1 as D (6 bases). Per germline, CDR1 MDHEN and CDR2 SYDVKM. The V end lost 6 bases, the J end lost 2 bases, and 15 bases lay between the germline ends. The CDR3 totals 15 residues. The CDR3 loop reads CASSEQGFFTDTQYF. The CDR3 DNA sequence: TGTGCCAGCAGCGAACAGGGTTTTTTCACAGATACGCAGTATTTT.

The chain couples TRBV2 to TRBJ1-4, with 7 bases fitting TRBD1. Germline V gene data show CDR1 as SNHLY and CDR2 as FYNNEI. This CDR3 has 15 amino acids. J lost 2 bases, V lost 7 bases, and 7 bases had no gene match. CDR3: CASTLDRATNEKLFF. CDR3 bases: TGTGCCAGCACCCTCGACAGGGCCACTAATGAAAAACTGTTTTTT.

The chain recombines TRBV11-2 with TRBJ2-3, with a tentative D call TRBD1 (5 bases). V lost 5 bases and J lost 6, with 18 bases in between. The CDR3 sequence is 15 residues long. Germline lookup yields CDR1 SGHAT and CDR2 FQNNGV. CDR3 in amino acids: CASSTQGKGYDTQYF. The CDR3 DNA reads TGTGCCAGCAGCACCCAGGGCAAAGGGTACGATACGCAGTATTTT.

In this sample, this clone turned up once. V and J are TRBV19 and TRBJ1-1; D is perhaps TRBD1 (6 bases). Between the trimmed V and J ends, which lost 5 bases and 1 base, there was a span of 17 bases. The germline V gene has CDR1 LNHDA and CDR2 SQIVND (reference sequence). This CDR3 is 16 amino acids long. In DNA, the CDR3 is TGTGCCAGTAGTCGTGGACCCGAACAGGGGAACACTGAAGCTTTCTTT. It encodes CASSRGPEQGNTEAFF.

The genes are TRBV18 and TRBJ2-7; TRBD2 matches at 10 bases. The CDR3 loop spans 15 amino acids. In germline, CDR1 is KGHSH, CDR2 LQKENI. V lost 6 bases to trimming and J lost 2 bases; unmatched junction nucleotides: 7. CDR3 sequence reads: CASSASSGSTYEQYF. The DNA for the CDR3 is TGTGCCAGCTCGGCTTCTAGCGGGAGTACCTACGAGCAGTACTTC.

V is TRBV28 and J is TRBJ2-7; 8 bases align to TRBD1. The CDR3 spans 14 residues. Losses at the gene ends were 6 bases for V and 2 bases for J; bases not matched to a gene: 6. Germline V gives CDR1 MDHEN, CDR2 SYDVKM. This chain's CDR3 is CASSGQGRTYEQYF. The CDR3 bases are TGTGCCAGCAGCGGACAGGGCCGTACCTACGAGCAGTACTTC. The full variable domain, rest sourced from reference TRBV28 and TRBJ2-7, is DVKVTQSSRYLVKRTGEKVFLECVQDMDHENMFWYRQDPGLGLRLIYFSYDVKMKEKGDIPEGYSVSREKKERFSLILESASTNQTSMYLCASSGQGRTYEQYFGPGTRLTVT.

The rearrangement links TRBV5-6 to TRBJ2-7, with TRBD1 identical over 10 bases. V lost 6 bases to trimming and J lost 5 bases; unmatched junction nucleotides: 8. This CDR3 has 14 residues. CDR1 and CDR2 (germline): SGHDT, YYEEEE. CDR3 DNA sequence: TGTGCCAGCACCAGCTGGGACAGGGGCGACGAGCAGTACTTC. The encoded protein is CASTSWDRGDEQYF.

There are a few counts of this clone. This chain connects TRBV7-2 to TRBJ2-7; 8 positions match TRBD1. This CDR3 has 15 amino acids. Trimming at V came to 2 bases and at J to 7 bases, leaving 10 bases not matched to a gene. CDR1 is SGHTA and CDR2 is FQGNSA in the germline V gene. CDR3 nucleotide sequence: TGTGCCAGCAGCTTAAGGGGGCAGGGGGCGGATGAGCAGTACTTC. Protein sequence: CASSLRGQGADEQYF.

The chain is built from TRBV27 and TRBJ2-3, with 13 bases aligning to TRBD2. V trimming: 6 bases; J trimming: 9 bases; junction bases outside the gene matches: 9. The CDR3 extends over 15 amino acids. The germline V gene encodes CDR1 MNHEY and CDR2 SMNVEV (reference sequence). The CDR3 nucleotides read TGTGCCAGCAGCCCCGGGACTAGCGGGATAGGGACGCAGTATTTT. It encodes CASSPGTSGIGTQYF.

V is TRBV21-1 and J is TRBJ2-1; TRBD2, the table's D call, lacks a check against the DNA. TRBV21-1 is designated a pseudogene. CDR3 size: 15 residues. CDR3 sequence (DNA): TGTGCCAGCAGCCCCTCTAACGGGGCCTACAATGAGCAGTTCTTC. The encoded protein is CASSPSNGAYNEQFF.

This clone was seen once. The V and J genes are TRBV28 and TRBJ1-5, with 8 bases that match TRBD1. CDR1 and CDR2 from the germline V gene are MDHEN and SYDVKM. The length of the CDR3 is 16 residues. The V and J ends lost 5 bases and 2 bases, in that order; junction bases with no gene match: 8. CDR3 protein: CASSGTGGFGNQPQHF. The CDR3 DNA is TGTGCCAGCAGTGGTACAGGGGGTTTCGGCAATCAGCCCCAGCATTTT. Based on the CDR3 plus reference TRBV28 and TRBJ1-5, the full variable domain is DVKVTQSSRYLVKRTGEKVFLECVQDMDHENMFWYRQDPGLGLRLIYFSYDVKMKEKGDIPEGYSVSREKKERFSLILESASTNQTSMYLCASSGTGGFGNQPQHFGDGTRLSIL.